The 27 T cell receptor beta chains in this list originate from one sample, sequenced in a study of T cell responses to AZD1222 COVID-19 vaccine. Libraries were prepared by immunoSEQ multiplex PCR; TCRdb keeps only in-frame clonotypes and omits some of them. The profile shows more than 100,000 clones, under 90% of them singletons. The sample in question was peripheral blood, obtained on day 0 of AZD1222 vaccination. The receptors were gathered from an adult in good health.

The chain links TRBV29-1 to TRBJ1-2; D is unresolved. This CDR3 comprises 10 residues. Germline CDR1 is SQVTM and CDR2 is ANQGSEA. V was cut by 6 bases and J by 11 bases, with 13 bases left in between. CDR3 coding DNA: TGCAGCGTCCAAGAGGGCCGATACACCTTC. Translated: CSVQEGRYTF.

The chain combines TRBV29-1 with TRBJ2-1, with D possibly TRBD2 on 5 matching bases. V was shortened by 6 bases and J by 3 bases, with 12 bases between the two germline ends. The germline gives CDR1 SQVTM, CDR2 ANQGSEA. This CDR3 is built from 13 residues. The CDR3 bases are TGCAGCGTCCGGGGAGAAAACTACAATGAGCAGTTCTTC. This codes for CSVRGENYNEQFF.

V usage is TRBV28 and J usage is TRBJ1-2; possibly TRBD1 for D (5 bases). Per the germline V gene, CDR1 is MDHEN and CDR2 is SYDVKM. The CDR3 runs to 13 residues. V lost 6 bases and J lost 7, with 15 bases in between. The CDR3: CASSPGWRGGYTF. CDR3 sequence (DNA): TGTGCCAGCAGCCCGGGGTGGAGGGGTGGCTACACCTTC.

This rearrangement joins TRBV3-1 (or the pseudogene TRBV3-2) to TRBJ2-1; 7 bases are a match to TRBD2. CDR3 length: 15 amino acids. V shed 1 base and J 7 bases; nucleotides not matched to a gene: 7. CDR1 is LGHDT and CDR2 is YNNKEL in the germline V gene (reference sequence). CDR3 residues: CASSQGWDYSNEQFF. The CDR3 DNA follows: TGTGCCAGCAGCCAAGGGTGGGACTATTCAAATGAGCAGTTCTTC.

The chain couples TRBV5-4 to TRBJ2-1, with D perhaps TRBD2 (6 bases). The CDR3 is 13 residues long. Trimming left V 4 bases short and J 9 bases short, with 14 bases between. Germline V gene data show CDR1 as SGHNT and CDR2 as YYREEE (reference sequence). CDR3 region: CASSTPTGGEQFF. The CDR3 coding sequence is TGTGCCAGCAGCACCCCCACCGGGGGTGAGCAGTTCTTC.

The chain uses TRBV28 and TRBJ1-2, with D tentatively TRBD1 (6 bases). Looked up from germline, CDR1 is MDHEN and CDR2 is SYDVKM. V was trimmed by 3 bases and J by 3 bases, leaving 14 bases between them. This CDR3 has 15 residues. CDR3 bases: TGTGCCAGCAGTTTTGGACAGCCTGAGGACTATGGCTACACCTTC. This gives the protein CASSFGQPEDYGYTF.

The gene calls are TRBV19 and TRBJ2-3, with D tentatively TRBD2 (6 bases). The germline gives CDR1 LNHDA, CDR2 SQIVND (reference sequence). V lost 6 bases and J lost 6, with 19 bases in between. The CDR3 is made up of 15 amino acids. The CDR3 coding sequence is TGTGCCAGTAGGGCCGGGACTCCCAGGGCGGATACGCAGTATTTT. Amino acids: CASRAGTPRADTQYF.

This clone was recorded once. The chain recombines TRBV7-3 with TRBJ1-1; a possible D gene is TRBD1 (6 bases). Trimming took off 2 bases at V and 0 bases at J, with 10 bases between the two ends. Germline CDR1 and CDR2: SGHTA and FQGTGA. The CDR3 consists of 15 residues. CDR3 amino acids: CASSLQGSMNTEAFF. In DNA form, the CDR3 reads TGTGCCAGCAGCTTACAGGGGTCCATGAACACTGAAGCTTTCTTT.

This chain links TRBV24-1 with TRBJ2-3; tentatively, D is TRBD1 (5 bases). Germline CDR1 and CDR2: KGHDR and SFDVKD. Trimming stripped 9 bases from V and 6 bases from J, with 18 bases between. This CDR3 comprises 14 residues. In nucleotides, the CDR3 is TGTGCCACCTCCAGGGAAGACCCTTTGGATACGCAGTATTTT. The encoded protein is CATSREDPLDTQYF.

The chain uses TRBV12-3 or TRBV12-4 and TRBJ1-5; unclear D gene. Trimming pared 8 bases from V and 9 bases from J, leaving 11 bases between. The CDR3 covers 11 residues. CDR3 nucleotide sequence: TGTGCCAGCTGCCGGGCTGGGCCCCAGCATTTT. Translating gives CASCRAGPQHF.

J is TRBJ1-6 and V is TRBV6-1; no firm D call. V shed 3 bases and J shed 0 bases, with 3 bases lying between them. The CDR3 runs to 14 residues. The germline CDR1 and CDR2 sequences are MNHNS and SASEGT. This CDR3 is CASSDPSYNSPLHF. CDR3 in DNA: TGTGCCAGCAGTGATCCCTCCTATAATTCACCCCTCCACTTT.

The V and J genes are TRBV4-1 and TRBJ2-5; D remains ambiguous. There are 14 residues in the CDR3. Germline V gene data show CDR1 as MGHRA and CDR2 as YSYEKL. Between the trimmed V and J ends, which lost 4 bases and 5 bases, there was a span of 14 bases. The chain's CDR3 is CASSRQQAVETQYF. The CDR3 DNA is TGCGCCAGCAGCCGCCAACAAGCTGTGGAGACCCAGTACTTC.

This chain connects TRBV29-1 to TRBJ2-5, with unresolved D. The CDR3 consists of 14 residues. V dropped 6 bases and J dropped 2 bases, with 16 bases sitting between them. From germline, CDR1 is SQVTM and CDR2 ANQGSEA. CDR3 sequence (DNA): TGCAGCGTATCATTCGGACGCATACAAGAGACCCAGTACTTC. It specifies CSVSFGRIQETQYF.

Details on this clone: The same CDR3 arises from other DNA sequences in this sample as well. For the CDR3, the DNA is TGTGCCAGCAGCCAAGCGGGAGGTTACGAGCAGTACTTC. Encoded protein: CASSQAGGYEQYF. The chain combines TRBV3-1 (or the pseudogene TRBV3-2) with TRBJ2-7; 7 nucleotides match TRBD2. Germline values: CDR1 LGHDT, CDR2 YNNKEL (reference sequence). V trimming: 1 base; J trimming: 4 bases; junction bases outside the gene matches: 1. This CDR3 region has 13 residues.

V gene TRBV10-3 combines with J gene TRBJ2-2; the D gene is possibly TRBD1 (6 bases). This CDR3 comprises 15 residues. V lost 6 bases, J lost 0 bases, and 11 bases lay in between. Germline values: CDR1 ENHRY, CDR2 SYGVKD. CDR3 coding DNA: TGTGCCATCAGGAGGACAGACACGAACACCGGGGAGCTGTTTTTT. Translation gives CAIRRTDTNTGELFF.

Turning to this clone: A junction end diverges from the germline sequence, so it may reflect a read error. The rearrangement links TRBV5-8 to TRBJ1-5; unclear D gene. Per the germline V gene, CDR1 is SGHTS and CDR2 is YDEGEE. The CDR3 has 12 residues. The CDR3 region has the DNA TGTGCAAGCACGATGGGGTTTCAGCCCCAGCATTTT. Translating gives CASTMGFQPQHF.

The chain combines TRBV19 with TRBJ2-7; D is uncertain. V lost 5 bases and J 10 bases, leaving 21 bases between the germline ends. Germline V CDR1 and CDR2: LNHDA, SQIVND (reference sequence). There are 14 residues in the CDR3. The CDR3 coding sequence is TGTGCCAGTAGTGATCACAGAAAAGGTCCAATACAGTACTTC. Residues: CASSDHRKGPIQYF.

This clone has a single count. This chain joins TRBV27 and TRBJ2-1, with TRBD2 as a possible D gene (6 bases). The CDR3 is 14 amino acids. Looked up from germline, CDR1 is MNHEY and CDR2 is SMNVEV (reference sequence). V lost 7 bases and J lost 2, with 12 bases in between. The CDR3 DNA is TGTGCCAGCACAGGCGGGATTACCTACAATGAGCAGTTCTTC. It encodes CASTGGITYNEQFF.

The rearrangement uses TRBV2 and TRBJ2-3; D is unresolved. Trimming cost V 7 bases and J 4 bases, with 12 bases left between them. Germline V gene sequence: CDR1 SNHLY, CDR2 FYNNEI. The CDR3 is 13 residues long. The DNA of the CDR3 is TGTGCCAGCAAGGCGTTTCCAGCAGATACGCAGTATTTT. Translation gives CASKAFPADTQYF.

The genes are TRBV27 and TRBJ2-7; a weak D match, TRBD1 (7 bases). The germline gives CDR1 MNHEY, CDR2 SMNVEV (reference sequence). The CDR3 contains 14 residues. The germline V and J ends were trimmed by 5 bases and 4 bases, with 15 bases remaining between them. In nucleotides, the CDR3 is TGTGCCAGCAGTATCAGGGGGGTGGTGTACGAGCAGTACTTC. Translation gives CASSIRGVVYEQYF.

The gene calls are TRBV5-1 and TRBJ1-1; D might be TRBD1 (6 bases). The CDR3 sequence is 14 residues long. Germline CDR1 reads SGHRS; CDR2 reads YFSETQ. The germline V and J ends were trimmed by 0 bases and 4 bases, with 10 bases remaining between them. Here the CDR3 reads CASSLVGGPTEAFF. For the CDR3, the DNA is TGCGCCAGCAGCTTGGTTGGGGGGCCCACTGAAGCTTTCTTT.

The chain recombines TRBV4-1 with TRBJ2-3; weak D call: TRBD2 (7 bases). Germline V lookup: CDR1 MGHRA, CDR2 YSYEKL. Between the trimmed V and J ends, which lost 0 bases and 5 bases, there was a span of 15 bases. This CDR3 is 16 amino acids long. The CDR3 DNA reads as TGCGCCAGCAGCCAAGAGAGGGTGCGGGGGCAAGATACGCAGTATTTT. Amino acids: CASSQERVRGQDTQYF.

This chain's CDR3 is CASSSVGGGNQPQHF. As DNA, the CDR3 is TGTGCCAGCAGTTCGGTCGGGGGTGGCAATCAGCCCCAGCATTTT. The J gene is TRBJ1-5, the V gene TRBV28; weak D call: TRBD1 (5 bases). Trimming pared 4 bases from V and 2 bases from J, leaving 12 bases between. The CDR3 loop spans 15 amino acids. Germline assignment: CDR1 MDHEN and CDR2 SYDVKM.

V and J are TRBV7-8 and TRBJ2-5; TRBD2 matches 10 bases. The CDR3 runs to 14 residues. V was clipped by 0 bases and J by 7 bases; unmatched bases: 2. CDR1 and CDR2 (germline): SGHVS, FQNEAQ. CDR3: CASSLAGLAVTQYF. CDR3 sequence (DNA): TGTGCCAGCAGCTTAGCCGGACTAGCGGTGACCCAGTACTTC.

The chain has TRBV9 and TRBJ1-1, with unresolved D. Trimming pared 3 bases from V and 5 bases from J, leaving 8 bases between. The CDR3 totals 12 residues. Germline CDR1 SGDLS, CDR2 YYNGEE. The CDR3 protein is CASSGWKTEAFF. CDR3 nucleotide sequence: TGTGCCAGCAGCGGTTGGAAAACTGAAGCTTTCTTT.

This chain connects TRBV3-1 (or the pseudogene TRBV3-2) to TRBJ1-6; 8 positions agree with TRBD1. Germline values: CDR1 LGHDT, CDR2 YNNKEL (reference sequence). With 1 base clipped from V and 6 bases from J, the junction kept 17 bases outside the gene matches. The CDR3 length is 20 residues. In DNA form, the CDR3 reads TGTGCCAGCAGCCAAGGCCAAAATTGGGACAGGCGAGGGGGTAATTCACCCCTCCACTTT. Protein: CASSQGQNWDRRGGNSPLHF.

The V and J genes are TRBV7-9 and TRBJ1-1; D call uncertain. Trimming removed 4 bases from V and 6 bases from J, with 9 bases in between. Germline V gives CDR1 SEHNR, CDR2 FQNEAQ (reference sequence). The CDR3 loop spans 12 amino acids. This chain's CDR3 is CASSSETSEAFF. In nucleotides, the CDR3 is TGTGCCAGCAGCTCCGAGACATCTGAAGCTTTCTTT.